This T cell receptor beta chain was recovered during a study of control samples from healthy donors and cancer patients. TCRdb keeps only in-frame clones here, not all; method: immunoSEQ multiplex PCR. The profile shows roughly 150,000 clones, almost 90% of them singletons. Germline V gives CDR1 MNHEY, CDR2 SMNVEV (reference sequence). CDR3 length: 19 amino acids. Losses at the gene ends were 1 base for V and 2 bases for J; bases not matched to a gene: 9. This chain uses TRBV27 with TRBJ2-2; TRBD2 agrees at 11 bases. Sequencing was carried out using blood. The origin of this receptor is a man aged 18-30 years in good health. The CDR3 DNA reads as TGTGCCAGCAGTTTATTCGGTCTAGCGGGGGGCCCAAACACCGGGGAGCTGTTTTTT. This encodes CASSLFGLAGGPNTGELFF.